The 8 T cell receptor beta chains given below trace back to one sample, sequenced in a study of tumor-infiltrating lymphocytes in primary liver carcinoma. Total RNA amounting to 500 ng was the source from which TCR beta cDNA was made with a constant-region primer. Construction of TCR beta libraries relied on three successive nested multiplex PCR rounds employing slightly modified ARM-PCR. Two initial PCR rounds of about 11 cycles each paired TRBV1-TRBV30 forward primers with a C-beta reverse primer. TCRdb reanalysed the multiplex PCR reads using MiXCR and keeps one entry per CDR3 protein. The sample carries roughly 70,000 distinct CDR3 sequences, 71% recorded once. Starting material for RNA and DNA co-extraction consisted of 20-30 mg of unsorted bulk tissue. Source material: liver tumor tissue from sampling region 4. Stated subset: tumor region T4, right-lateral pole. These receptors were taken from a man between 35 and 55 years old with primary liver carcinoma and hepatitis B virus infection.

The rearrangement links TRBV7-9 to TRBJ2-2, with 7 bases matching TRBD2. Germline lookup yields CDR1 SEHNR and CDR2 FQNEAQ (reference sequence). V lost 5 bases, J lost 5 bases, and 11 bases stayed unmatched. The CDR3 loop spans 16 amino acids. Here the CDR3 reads CASSHRTRGRTGELFF. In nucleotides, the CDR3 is TGTGCCAGCAGCCATAGGACTAGAGGGAGGACCGGGGAGCTGTTTTTT. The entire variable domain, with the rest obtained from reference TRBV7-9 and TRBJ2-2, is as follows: DTGVSQNPRHKITKRGQNVTFRCDPISEHNRLYWYRQTLGQGPEFLTYFQNEAQLEKSRLLSDRFSAERPKGSFSTLEIQRTEQGDSAMYLCASSHRTRGRTGELFFGEGSRLTVL.

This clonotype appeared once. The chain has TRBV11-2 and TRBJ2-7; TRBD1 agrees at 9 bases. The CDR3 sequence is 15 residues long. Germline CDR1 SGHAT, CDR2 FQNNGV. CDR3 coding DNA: TGTGTTAGCAGCCACGGGACAGGGAGAACCTACGAGCAGTACTTC. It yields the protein CVSSHGTGRTYEQYF.

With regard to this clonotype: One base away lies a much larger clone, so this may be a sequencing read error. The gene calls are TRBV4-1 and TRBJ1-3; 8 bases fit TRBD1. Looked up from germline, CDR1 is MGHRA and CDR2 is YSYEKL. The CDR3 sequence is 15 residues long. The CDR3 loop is CACSPTGGTGNTIYF. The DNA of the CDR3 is TGCGCCTGCAGTCCTACAGGGGGTACTGGAAACACCATATATTTT.

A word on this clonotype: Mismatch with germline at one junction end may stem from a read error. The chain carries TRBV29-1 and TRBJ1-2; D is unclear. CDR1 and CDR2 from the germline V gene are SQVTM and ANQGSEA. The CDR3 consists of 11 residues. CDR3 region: CNVVFGNCYTF. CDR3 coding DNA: TGCAACGTTGTCTTCGGGAATTGCTACACCTTC.

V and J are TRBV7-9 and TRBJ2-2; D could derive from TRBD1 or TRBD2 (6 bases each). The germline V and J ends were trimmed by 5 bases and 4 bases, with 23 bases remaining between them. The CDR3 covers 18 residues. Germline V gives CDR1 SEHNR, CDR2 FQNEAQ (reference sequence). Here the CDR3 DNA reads TGTGCCAGCAGCCCAGGGGCTTCAGCGGGCCGATTCACCGGGGAGCTGTTTTTT. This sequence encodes CASSPGASAGRFTGELFF.

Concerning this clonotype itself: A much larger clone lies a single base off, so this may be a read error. The CDR3 sequence: CASSEVENTEALF. The CDR3 DNA is TGCGCCAGCAGTGAAGTAGAAAACACTGAAGCTCTCTTT. This sequence joins TRBV10-2 and TRBJ1-1; D unclear. In germline, CDR1 is WSHSY, CDR2 SAAADI. This CDR3 has 13 residues.

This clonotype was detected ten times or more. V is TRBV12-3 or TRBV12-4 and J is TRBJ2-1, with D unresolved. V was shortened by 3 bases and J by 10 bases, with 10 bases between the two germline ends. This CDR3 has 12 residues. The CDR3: CASSLVGWEQFF. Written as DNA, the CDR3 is TGTGCCAGCAGTTTGGTCGGCTGGGAGCAGTTCTTC.

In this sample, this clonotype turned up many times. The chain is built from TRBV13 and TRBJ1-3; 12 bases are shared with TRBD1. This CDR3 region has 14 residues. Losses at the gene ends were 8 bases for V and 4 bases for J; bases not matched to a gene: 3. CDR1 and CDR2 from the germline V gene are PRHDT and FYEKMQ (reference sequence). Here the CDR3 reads CASRDRGPGNTIYF. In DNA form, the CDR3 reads TGTGCCAGCCGGGACAGGGGGCCAGGAAACACCATATATTTT.